This T cell receptor (beta chain) is drawn from a study of T cells after posttransplantation cyclophosphamide. Sequenced by immunoSEQ multiplex PCR; TCRdb stores in-frame clones only, minus some. The counts give about 36,000 clones, none of them seen only once; about 1.2% is held by the top ten. This clone was counted a few times. Its matching antigen is unknown. Study results and caveats: Donor CD8+ memory clones often dominated recipient blood repertoires at later times. Recipient CMV seropositivity and CMV reactivation strongly tracked TRB clonality.

Sample: PBMCs. The clonotype comes from a girl aged 10-17 years in good health, CMV-negative, and a related stem cell transplant donor.

CDR3 in DNA: TGTGCCAGCAGTTACTCAGGGGACAGGGCAAATGGCTACACCTTC. It codes for CASSYSGDRANGYTF. The chain couples TRBV6-5 to TRBJ1-2, with TRBD1 matching 9 bases. V lost 0 bases to trimming and J lost 6 bases; unmatched junction nucleotides: 5. The CDR3 has 15 amino acids. Germline V gives CDR1 MNHEY, CDR2 SVGAGI.